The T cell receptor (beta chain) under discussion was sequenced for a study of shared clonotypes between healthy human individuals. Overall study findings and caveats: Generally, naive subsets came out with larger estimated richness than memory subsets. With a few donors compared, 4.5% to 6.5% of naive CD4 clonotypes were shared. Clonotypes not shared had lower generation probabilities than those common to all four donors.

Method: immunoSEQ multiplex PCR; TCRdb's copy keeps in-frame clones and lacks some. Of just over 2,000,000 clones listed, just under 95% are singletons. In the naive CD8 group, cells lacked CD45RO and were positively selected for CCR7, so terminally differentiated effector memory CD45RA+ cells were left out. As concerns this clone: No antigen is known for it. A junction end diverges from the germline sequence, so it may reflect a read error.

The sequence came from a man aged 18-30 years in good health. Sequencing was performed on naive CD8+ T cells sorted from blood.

CDR3 protein: CASSDGATWNF. DNA for the CDR3: TGTGCCAGCAGCGATGGTGCTACTTGGAATTTT. The chain joins TRBV6-5 to TRBJ1-3; D unclear. The CDR3 has 11 residues. CDR1 MNHEY and CDR2 SVGAGI come from the germline V gene.